Each of the 4 T cell receptor beta chains below was sequenced from the same sample in a study of radiotherapy plus CTLA-4 blockade in lung cancer. This table comes from immunoSEQ multiplex PCR, and its TCRdb copy is limited to in-frame clones, with some not included. The data contain roughly 54,000 clones, approximately 84% of them singletons. The sample here was peripheral blood, taken from a patient treated with radiotherapy plus ipilimumab. The receptor source for this set is a human donor with non-small cell lung cancer whose response to radiotherapy plus ipilimumab could not be evaluated.

This clone turned up a few times. The chain employs TRBV12-5 and TRBJ2-1; 7 positions match TRBD2. V lost 2 bases to trimming and J lost 10 bases; unmatched junction nucleotides: 5. In germline, CDR1 is LGHNT, CDR2 FRNRAP. The CDR3 covers 13 residues. The CDR3 DNA is TGTGCTAGTGGTTTGAGACTAGCCGGCGAGCAGTTCTTC. This sequence encodes CASGLRLAGEQFF.

The chain employs TRBV18 and TRBJ2-5; the match to TRBD2 covers 8 bases. The germline V gene encodes CDR1 KGHSH and CDR2 LQKENI. The ends lost 2 bases at V and 5 bases at J; junction bases unmatched: 7. The CDR3 runs 15 residues. CDR3 sequence: CASSPNSGGMETQYF. CDR3 DNA: TGTGCCAGCTCACCAAATTCGGGAGGGATGGAGACCCAGTACTTC. Supplemented by reference TRBV18 and TRBJ2-5, the full variable domain reads NAGVMQNPRHLVRRRGQEARLRCSPMKGHSHVYWYRQLPEEGLKFMVYLQKENIIDESGMPKERFSAEFPKEGPSILRIQQVVRGDSAAYFCASSPNSGGMETQYFGPGTRLLVL.

This chain joins TRBV5-4 and TRBJ2-7; TRBD2 is a possible D gene (5 bases). The germline V and J ends were trimmed by 5 bases and 5 bases, with 14 bases remaining between them. CDR3 length: 13 amino acids. Germline V gene sequence: CDR1 SGHNT, CDR2 YYREEE (reference sequence). CDR3 in DNA: TGTGCCAGCAGACCGGGATCACACGACGAGCAGTACTTC. It is translated as CASRPGSHDEQYF.

The chain combines TRBV28 with TRBJ1-5, with 8 positions matching TRBD1. Trimming at V came to 5 bases and at J to 3 bases, leaving 6 bases not matched to a gene. This CDR3 has 15 amino acids. The germline gives CDR1 MDHEN, CDR2 SYDVKM. CDR3 loop: CASSPQTGVNQPQHF. CDR3 coding DNA: TGTGCCAGCAGTCCCCAGACAGGGGTCAATCAGCCCCAGCATTTT.